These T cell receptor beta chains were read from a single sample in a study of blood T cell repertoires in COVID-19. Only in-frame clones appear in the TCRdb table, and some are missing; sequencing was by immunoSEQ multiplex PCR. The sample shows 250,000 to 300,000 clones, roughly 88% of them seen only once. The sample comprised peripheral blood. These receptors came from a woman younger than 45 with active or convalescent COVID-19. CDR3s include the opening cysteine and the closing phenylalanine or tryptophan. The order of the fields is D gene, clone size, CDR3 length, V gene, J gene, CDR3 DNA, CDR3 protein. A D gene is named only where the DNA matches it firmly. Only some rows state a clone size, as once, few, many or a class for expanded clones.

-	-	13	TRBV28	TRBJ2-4	TGTGCCACCATGGGGGGGCCAAAAAACATTCAGTACTTC	CATMGGPKNIQYF
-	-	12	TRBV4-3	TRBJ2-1	TGCGCCAGCAGCCAAGATCCAAATGAGCAGTTCTTC	CASSQDPNEQFF
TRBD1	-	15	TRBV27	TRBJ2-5	TGTGCCAGCACCCACAGGGGGCGCGGAGTAGAGACCCAGTACTTC	CASTHRGRGVETQYF
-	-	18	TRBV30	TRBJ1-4	TGTGCCCTGGAGCGTACCGGGGGAAAGGGTCGCGGGAGTGAAAAACTGTTTTTT	CALERTGGKGRGSEKLFF
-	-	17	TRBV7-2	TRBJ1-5	TGTGCCAGCAGCTTGAGTGGCAGGGGACCCTTGAATCAGCCCCAGCATTTT	CASSLSGRGPLNQPQHF
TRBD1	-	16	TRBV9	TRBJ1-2	TGTGCCAGCAGCGTCCACAGGGACAGGGGCAACTATGGCTACACCTTC	CASSVHRDRGNYGYTF
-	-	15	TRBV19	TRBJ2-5	TGTGCCAGTAGCCCCAAGCGACATCAGGGAGAGACCCAGTACTTC	CASSPKRHQGETQYF
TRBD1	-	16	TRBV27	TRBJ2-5	TGTGCCAGCAGTCCGGATAGGGACAGGGGTCGGGAGACCCAGTACTTC	CASSPDRDRGRETQYF
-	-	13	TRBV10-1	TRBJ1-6	TGCGCCAGCATCAATGGGGGCATTTCACCCCTCCACTTT	CASINGGISPLHF
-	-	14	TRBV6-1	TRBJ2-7	TGTGCCAGCAGTGAAGTGTCGAGCTCCTACGAGCAGTACTTC	CASSEVSSSYEQYF
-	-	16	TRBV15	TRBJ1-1	TGTGCCACCAGCAGGGCCCGGGGGGAATCGCGCACTGAAGCTTTCTTT	CATSRARGESRTEAFF
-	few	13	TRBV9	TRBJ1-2	TGTGCCAGCAGCGTAGCCTCAGGGCATGGCTACACCTTC	CASSVASGHGYTF
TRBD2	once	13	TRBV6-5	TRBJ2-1	TGTGCCAGCTTAGGCGGGGGGGCCAATGAGCAGTTCTTC	CASLGGGANEQFF
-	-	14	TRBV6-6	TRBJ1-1	TGTGCCAGCAGTTTCCGGCGGGGTAACACTGAAGCTTTCTTT	CASSFRRGNTEAFF
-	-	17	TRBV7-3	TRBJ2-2	TGTGCCAGCAGCTTAACGGCCCGACAGGCTAACACCGGGGAGCTGTTTTTT	CASSLTARQANTGELFF
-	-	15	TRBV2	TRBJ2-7	TGTGCCAGCAGTGAACGGAACAGGGCATCCTACGAGCAGTACTTC	CASSERNRASYEQYF
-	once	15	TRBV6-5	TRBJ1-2	TGTGCCAGCAGTTACCCGCGGGCGGATCGCAGCGGCTACACCTTC	CASSYPRADRSGYTF
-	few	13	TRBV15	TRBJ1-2	TGTGCCACCAACCGTCCAGGGATCCATGGCTACACCTTC	CATNRPGIHGYTF
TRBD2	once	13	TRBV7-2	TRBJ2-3	TGTGCCAGCAGCTCTAGCGGGGGATATACGCAGTATTTT	CASSSSGGYTQYF
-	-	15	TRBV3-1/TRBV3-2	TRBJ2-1	TGTGCCAGCAGCCAAGAAAGTGTGGAAGCGGACTTGCAGTTCTTC	CASSQESVEADLQFF